A selection of T cell receptor beta chains follows, all from one sample in a study of blood T cell repertoires in COVID-19. Profiling relied on immunoSEQ multiplex PCR, and the TCRdb table lists in-frame clones only, not all of them. The data show 60,000 to 65,000 clones, with around four fifths seen just once and around 21% held by the top ten. Sequences were obtained from peripheral blood. All receptors derive from a woman of 80 years or more with active or convalescent COVID-19. Each CDR3 is given with its conserved first and last residue. The D gene is left open where the match is weak. The size field is filled for only some rows; it gives once, few, many or a size class.

v_call,clone_size,d_call,j_call,cdr3_aa,cdr3_nt
TRBV3-1/TRBV3-2,.,.,TRBJ1-4,CASSQFSLKLFF,TGTGCCAGCAGCCAATTCAGTCTAAAACTGTTTTTT
TRBV2,.,TRBD2,TRBJ2-3,CASRRDSGGADTQYF,TGTGCCAGCAGGCGGGATAGCGGGGGGGCAGATACGCAGTATTTT
TRBV6-5,.,.,TRBJ1-2,CASRPPGLGYGYTF,TGTGCCAGCAGACCCCCGGGTCTTGGCTATGGCTACACCTTC
TRBV13,.,TRBD1,TRBJ1-2,CASTNGQGSNYGYTF,TGTGCCAGCACCAACGGACAGGGGTCTAACTATGGCTACACCTTC
TRBV5-1,once,.,TRBJ1-6,CASSLDRSSPLHF,TGCGCCAGCAGCTTGGACCGGAGTTCACCCCTCCACTTT
TRBV6-5,few,.,TRBJ1-3,CASSYLWGGEGNTIYF,TGTGCCAGCAGTTACCTTTGGGGAGGGGAGGGAAACACCATATATTTT
TRBV5-4,few,TRBD1,TRBJ1-3,CASSLRTGNAGNTIYF,TGTGCCAGCAGCTTGCGGACAGGGAACGCTGGAAACACCATATATTTT
TRBV7-3,.,TRBD1,TRBJ1-1,CASSLSGQGASEAFF,TGTGCCAGCAGCTTATCGGGCCAGGGGGCGTCTGAAGCTTTCTTT
TRBV18,.,TRBD1,TRBJ2-1,CASSPTGQYNEQFF,TGTGCCAGCTCACCGACGGGACAGTACAATGAGCAGTTCTTC
TRBV5-6,.,TRBD1,TRBJ1-1,CASSLPQGREAFF,TGTGCCAGCAGCTTGCCACAGGGGCGTGAAGCTTTCTTT
TRBV15,.,.,TRBJ2-7,CATSREGTGSYEQYF,TGTGCCACCAGCAGAGAAGGGACTGGCTCCTACGAGCAGTACTTC
TRBV7-9,.,TRBD1,TRBJ1-5,CASSRGTGLNQPQHF,TGTGCCAGCAGCAGGGGGACAGGGTTGAATCAGCCCCAGCATTTT
TRBV5-1,few,.,TRBJ1-2,CASSGSANYGYTF,TGCGCCAGCAGCGGCAGCGCTAACTATGGCTACACCTTC
TRBV4-2,.,TRBD2,TRBJ2-2,CASSRASGGNTGELFF,TGTGCCAGCAGCCGTGCTAGCGGGGGAAACACCGGGGAGCTGTTTTTT
TRBV5-4,.,.,TRBJ1-1,CASSNTVMNTEAFF,TGTGCCAGCAGCAATACGGTCATGAACACTGAAGCTTTCTTT
TRBV9,few,.,TRBJ1-2,CASSLGGGYGYTF,TGTGCCAGCAGCCTGGGGGGAGGGTATGGCTACACCTTC
TRBV19,.,.,TRBJ2-3,CASSPGLGASTDTQYF,TGTGCCAGTAGTCCTGGGTTGGGGGCTAGCACAGATACGCAGTATTTT
TRBV5-1,.,TRBD1,TRBJ1-2,CASSSGTGAPYGYTF,TGCGCCAGCAGCTCCGGGACAGGGGCCCCATATGGCTACACCTTC
TRBV18,.,TRBD1,TRBJ1-4,CASSPQGAGNEKLFF,TGTGCCAGCTCTCCCCAGGGGGCTGGGAATGAAAAACTGTTTTTT
TRBV5-1,.,.,TRBJ1-1,CASSSRSLNGPADTEAFF,TGCGCCAGCAGCTCCCGTAGCCTTAATGGCCCTGCGGACACTGAAGCTTTCTTT
TRBV7-7,.,TRBD2,TRBJ2-3,CASSLLSGGPPDTQYF,TGTGCCAGCAGCTTACTGAGCGGGGGGCCCCCAGATACGCAGTATTTT
TRBV30,.,TRBD1,TRBJ1-2,CAWRFRGGGYGYTF,TGTGCCTGGAGGTTCAGAGGGGGCGGCTATGGCTACACCTTC
TRBV18,once,.,TRBJ1-2,CASSPAGDDGYTF,TGTGCCAGCTCACCAGCGGGGGACGATGGCTACACCTTC
TRBV18,.,TRBD1,TRBJ1-1,CASSPLLGQVDTEAFF,TGTGCCAGCTCACCACTACTGGGACAGGTCGACACTGAAGCTTTCTTT
TRBV6-6,.,TRBD1,TRBJ1-5,CASSQGQGEQPQHF,TGTGCCAGCAGTCAGGGACAGGGCGAGCAGCCCCAGCATTTT
TRBV7-9,.,.,TRBJ1-2,CASSLEAGYGYTF,TGTGCCAGCAGCTTAGAGGCAGGCTATGGCTACACCTTC
TRBV6-5,.,TRBD1,TRBJ1-3,CASRTGGAHDTIYF,TGTGCCAGCAGGACAGGGGGAGCTCATGACACCATATATTTT
TRBV5-1,.,.,TRBJ1-1,CASRDPPAGTTEAFF,TGCGCCAGCAGGGATCCCCCGGCGGGGACGACTGAAGCTTTCTTT
TRBV7-2,.,TRBD2,TRBJ2-7,CASSYTGTSVSIEQYF,TGTGCCAGCAGTTATACCGGGACTAGCGTATCTATCGAGCAGTACTTC
TRBV27,.,.,TRBJ1-1,CASLDNTEAFF,TGTGCCAGCTTAGATAACACTGAAGCTTTCTTT
TRBV7-8,.,.,TRBJ2-6,CASSLGSSGANVLTF,TGTGCCAGCAGCTTAGGTAGCTCTGGGGCCAACGTCCTGACTTTC
TRBV4-1,.,TRBD2,TRBJ2-7,CASSPTGGRPDSYEQYF,TGCGCCAGCAGCCCTACGGGGGGTAGGCCGGACTCCTACGAGCAGTACTTC
TRBV2,.,TRBD1,TRBJ1-3,CASAQGVSSGNTIYF,TGTGCCAGCGCCCAGGGGGTGAGCTCTGGAAACACCATATATTTT
TRBV9,.,.,TRBJ1-1,CASSVVGAMTEAFF,TGTGCCAGCAGCGTAGTGGGGGCCATGACTGAAGCTTTCTTT
TRBV18,.,.,TRBJ2-3,CASSLGQGGADTQYF,TGTGCCAGCTCACTAGGACAGGGAGGGGCAGATACGCAGTATTTT
TRBV10-1,.,.,TRBJ2-3,CASSTSQSTDTQYF,TGCGCCAGCAGTACTAGCCAAAGCACAGATACGCAGTATTTT
TRBV5-1,.,TRBD1,TRBJ1-6,CASSRDRGNSPLHF,TGCGCCAGCAGCAGGGACAGGGGGAATTCACCCCTCCACTTT
TRBV5-8,.,.,TRBJ2-5,CASSTGRTDLAQETQYF,TGTGCCAGCAGCACGGGGCGGACAGACCTTGCCCAAGAGACCCAGTACTTC
TRBV7-8,.,TRBD1,TRBJ1-2,CASSQGTGAGYGYTF,TGTGCCAGCAGCCAGGGGACAGGGGCTGGCTATGGCTACACCTTC
TRBV6-6,once,TRBD1,TRBJ2-7,CASSYSTGQGYEQYF,TGTGCCAGCAGTTACTCGACAGGACAGGGTTACGAGCAGTACTTC
TRBV27,.,TRBD1,TRBJ2-1,CASSPLPGQGYNEQFF,TGTGCCAGCAGCCCCTTACCGGGACAGGGGTACAATGAGCAGTTCTTC
TRBV2,.,TRBD1,TRBJ2-7,CASRYGTVYEQYF,TGTGCCAGCAGGTACGGGACAGTCTACGAGCAGTACTTC